These 18 T cell receptor beta chains came from one sample sequenced in a study of Tregs in tolerant kidney transplant recipients. TCRdb keeps only in-frame clones here, not all; method: immunoSEQ multiplex PCR. Among approximately 60,000 clones listed, 95% to 98% were seen once. The specimen comprised Tregs from blood, sampled before the transplant. These receptors were taken from a human donor who received a combined kidney and bone marrow transplant.

The chain has TRBV7-9 and TRBJ1-2; D unclear. V was clipped by 5 bases and J by 2 bases, with 15 bases between them. Germline values: CDR1 SEHNR, CDR2 FQNEAQ (reference sequence). The CDR3 sequence is 15 residues long. DNA of the CDR3: TGTGCCAGCAGCCGCAGCGGGGTGGAGAACTATGGCTACACCTTC. This gives the protein CASSRSGVENYGYTF.

A few counts support this clone. V usage is TRBV5-1 and J usage is TRBJ2-1; no firm D call. CDR3 length: 14 amino acids. Trimming took off 2 bases at V and 2 bases at J, with 8 bases between the two ends. Germline V gene sequence: CDR1 SGHRS, CDR2 YFSETQ. CDR3 coding DNA: TGCGCCAGCAGCTTAACCGGAGCCTACAATGAGCAGTTCTTC. Protein sequence: CASSLTGAYNEQFF.

In DNA form, the CDR3 reads TGTGCCAGCTTTGCCGGGACAGGAGACTACGAGCAGTACTTC. Protein sequence: CASFAGTGDYEQYF. This chain links TRBV18 with TRBJ2-7; 8 bases fit TRBD1. Germline V gene lookup returns CDR1 KGHSH and CDR2 LQKENI. V shed 7 bases, J shed 3 bases, and the junction held 8 bases outside the gene matches. The CDR3 contains 14 residues.

The chain links TRBV4-1 to TRBJ2-7, with TRBD2 as a possible D gene (5 bases). This CDR3 contains 18 residues. CDR1 and CDR2 from the germline V gene are MGHRA and YSYEKL. V lost 1 base and J lost 0, with 19 bases in between. For the CDR3, the DNA is TGCGCCAGCAGCCAAGTCTTCTTCCTCAGGACTGACTCCTACGAGCAGTACTTC. Translated: CASSQVFFLRTDSYEQYF.

V gene TRBV6-6 combines with J gene TRBJ2-7; TRBD1 is a possible D gene (5 bases). Per germline, CDR1 MNHNY and CDR2 SVGAGI (reference sequence). The V and J ends lost 6 bases and 6 bases respectively, with 12 bases between them. This CDR3 spans 12 amino acids. The CDR3 DNA sequence: TGTGCCAGCAGCAGGGCCCTGACCGAGCAGTACTTC. This sequence encodes CASSRALTEQYF.

The count of this clone is one. The chain uses TRBV7-3 and TRBJ2-1; 10 nucleotides line up with TRBD1. J lost 9 bases, V lost 11 bases, and 13 bases had no gene match. The length of the CDR3 is 14 residues. CDR1 is SGHTA, CDR2 FQGTGA, per germline. The CDR3 protein is CASSRDRGRGEQFF. In nucleotides, the CDR3 is TGTGCCTCAAGCCGGGACAGGGGACGGGGTGAGCAGTTCTTC.

The CDR3 nucleotides read TGCGCCAGCAGCCCAGTGACTGCAGGGGGCGACGAAAAACTGTTTTTT. Its protein product is CASSPVTAGGDEKLFF. V is TRBV4-3 and J is TRBJ1-4; TRBD1 matches at 8 bases. Germline CDR1 and CDR2: LGHNA and YSLEER. The CDR3 consists of 16 residues. The V and J ends lost 4 bases and 8 bases, in that order; junction bases with no gene match: 12.

The chain's CDR3 is CASSSHGGGLDYGYTF. In DNA, the CDR3 is TGTGCCAGCAGCTCCCACGGCGGAGGGCTCGACTATGGCTACACCTTC. The chain employs TRBV5-4 and TRBJ1-2, with D hard to call. The germline V gene encodes CDR1 SGHNT and CDR2 YYREEE (reference sequence). The ends were cut back, 3 bases at V and 3 bases at J, with 18 bases in the middle. This CDR3 contains 16 residues.

The chain combines TRBV7-9 with TRBJ1-4; no clear D. Trimming shortened V by 1 base and J by 0 bases, and 6 bases separated the two germline ends. CDR3 length: 15 amino acids. Looked up from germline, CDR1 is SEHNR and CDR2 is FQNEAQ (reference sequence). CDR3 protein: CASSLGVTTNEKLFF. The CDR3 nucleotides are TGTGCCAGCAGCTTAGGAGTTACAACTAATGAAAAACTGTTTTTT.

The rearrangement uses TRBV11-3 and TRBJ2-5, with unresolved D. This CDR3 has 13 residues. Per germline, CDR1 SGHNT and CDR2 YENEEA. V shed 2 bases and J shed 2 bases, with 6 bases lying between them. The CDR3 reads CASSLFLQETQYF. CDR3 sequence (DNA): TGTGCCAGCAGCTTATTCCTACAAGAGACCCAGTACTTC.

CDR3 coding DNA: TGTGCCAGCAGGGGGGAGGGTCAGCCCCAGCATTTT. This gives the protein CASRGEGQPQHF. V usage is TRBV27 and J usage is TRBJ1-5, with a weak D call TRBD1 (5 bases). From germline, CDR1 is MNHEY and CDR2 SMNVEV (reference sequence). The V and J ends lost 6 bases and 6 bases respectively, with 9 bases between them. The CDR3 is 12 residues long.

V is TRBV6-6 and J is TRBJ2-1; 7 nucleotides agree with TRBD2. This CDR3 is 13 amino acids long. With V trimmed by 8 bases and J by 3 bases, 4 bases remained unmatched. In germline, CDR1 is MNHNY, CDR2 SVGAGI (reference sequence). The CDR3 reads CASAGGGYNEQFF. The CDR3 DNA reads TGTGCCAGCGCTGGGGGGGGCTACAATGAGCAGTTCTTC.

The chain carries TRBV28 and TRBJ1-1; D call uncertain. The germline CDR1 and CDR2 sequences are MDHEN and SYDVKM. Trimming cost V 1 base and J 5 bases, with 5 bases left between them. The CDR3 has 12 amino acids. DNA for the CDR3: TGTGCCAGCAGTTTATTAGTGACTGAAGCTTTCTTT. Translated, it gives CASSLLVTEAFF.

This rearrangement joins TRBV27 to TRBJ2-3, with TRBD2 as a possible D gene (7 bases). This CDR3 has 14 residues. V lost 5 bases and J 6 bases, leaving 15 bases between the germline ends. Germline lookup yields CDR1 MNHEY and CDR2 SMNVEV (reference sequence). CDR3 bases: TGTGCCAGCAGTATCCACAGGGAGGGGGATACGCAGTATTTT. Translation gives CASSIHREGDTQYF.

The sample holds one count of this clone. The chain recombines TRBV5-1 with TRBJ2-2, with no clear D. Germline CDR1 SGHRS, CDR2 YFSETQ. CDR3 length equals 15 residues. Deletions cut 0 bases from V and 0 bases from J, with 6 bases between. This CDR3 reads CASSLGAANTGELFF. For the CDR3, the DNA is TGCGCCAGCAGCTTGGGGGCAGCGAACACCGGGGAGCTGTTTTTT.

The chain carries TRBV27 and TRBJ2-7, with D tentatively TRBD1 (6 bases). Trimming took 2 bases from V and 6 from J, leaving 8 bases between them. Per germline, CDR1 MNHEY and CDR2 SMNVEV (reference sequence). There are 12 residues in the CDR3. The CDR3 DNA reads as TGTGCCAGCAGTTTAACAGGGTTCGAGCAGTACTTC. This codes for CASSLTGFEQYF.

This chain connects TRBV11-2 to TRBJ1-2; D call uncertain. V lost 1 base to trimming and J lost 6 bases, with 15 bases between them. Germline lookup yields CDR1 SGHAT and CDR2 FQNNGV. The CDR3 is 15 amino acids. The DNA of the CDR3 is TGTGCCAGCAGCTTAGGGGTCGGAGGGCTAAATGGCTACACCTTC. Translating gives CASSLGVGGLNGYTF.

CDR3 in amino acids: CAWKGLGNEQFF. CDR3 nucleotides: TGTGCCTGGAAGGGACTAGGTAATGAGCAGTTCTTC. The chain uses TRBV30 and TRBJ2-1, with TRBD2 matching over 8 bases. The ends lost 4 bases at V and 7 bases at J; junction bases unmatched: 3. The germline V gene encodes CDR1 GTSNPN and CDR2 SVGIG (reference sequence). CDR3 size: 12 residues.